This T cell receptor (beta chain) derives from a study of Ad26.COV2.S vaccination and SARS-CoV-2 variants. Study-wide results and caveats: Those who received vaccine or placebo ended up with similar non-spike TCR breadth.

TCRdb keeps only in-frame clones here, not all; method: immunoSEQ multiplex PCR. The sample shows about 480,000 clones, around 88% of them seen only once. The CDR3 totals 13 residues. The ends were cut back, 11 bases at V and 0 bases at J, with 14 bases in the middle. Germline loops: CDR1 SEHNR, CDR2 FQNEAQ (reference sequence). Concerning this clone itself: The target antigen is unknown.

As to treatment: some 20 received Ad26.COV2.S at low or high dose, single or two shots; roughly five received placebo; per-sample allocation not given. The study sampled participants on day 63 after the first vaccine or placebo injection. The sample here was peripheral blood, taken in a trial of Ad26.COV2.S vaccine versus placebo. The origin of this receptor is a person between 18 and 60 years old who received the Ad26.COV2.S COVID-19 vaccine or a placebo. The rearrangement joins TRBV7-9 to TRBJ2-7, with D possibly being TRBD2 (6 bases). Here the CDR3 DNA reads TGTGCCCTAGGGGACTCGAGCTCCTACGAGCAGTACTTC. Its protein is CALGDSSSYEQYF.